Shown below are 29 T cell receptor beta chains from a single sample sequenced in a study of tumor T cells in aggressive B-cell lymphoma. Assay used: immunoSEQ multiplex PCR; TCRdb lists only in-frame clones, some missing. The sample carries under 10,000 clones, approximately 80% recorded once. The sample consisted of tumor tissue. The receptors originated from an adult with diffuse large B cell lymphoma.

The chain employs TRBV10-3 and TRBJ2-7, with D uncertain. Germline V gives CDR1 ENHRY, CDR2 SYGVKD. V lost 0 bases and J lost 3, with 9 bases in between. CDR3 size: 14 residues. The CDR3, as DNA: TGTGCCATCAGTGAGTCGAGCCCTCTCTACGAGCAGTACTTC. Protein product: CAISESSPLYEQYF.

This chain connects TRBV9 to TRBJ1-3, with a possible D match to TRBD1 (6 bases). Per germline, CDR1 SGDLS and CDR2 YYNGEE. The CDR3 sequence is 15 residues long. Deletions cut 0 bases from V and 2 bases from J, with 9 bases between. CDR3 bases: TGTGCCAGCAGCGTAGGTAGGGGGACTGGAAACACCATATATTTT. It codes for CASSVGRGTGNTIYF.

This sequence joins TRBV20-1 and TRBJ2-7, with D possibly matching TRBD2 (5 bases). The germline V and J ends were trimmed by 3 bases and 5 bases, with 8 bases remaining between them. Per germline, CDR1 DFQATT and CDR2 SNEGSKA (reference sequence). The CDR3 has 11 amino acids. This CDR3 is CSASEGHEQYF. The CDR3 DNA reads as TGCAGTGCTAGTGAGGGTCACGAGCAGTACTTC.

Points on this clone: Relative to the germline gene, one junction end is altered; a read error may explain this. The chain employs TRBV7-7 and TRBJ2-7, with D tentatively TRBD1 (6 bases). CDR3 length equals 13 residues. The V gene's germline CDR1 is SSHAT and CDR2 FNYEAQ (reference sequence). The CDR3 DNA reads TGTGCTAGCAGCTTCAACAGGGATTACGAGCAGTACTTC. Encoded protein: CASSFNRDYEQYF.

The V call is TRBV6-5, the J call TRBJ1-5, with 10 bases identical to TRBD1. The germline V gene encodes CDR1 MNHEY and CDR2 SVGAGI. V dropped 2 bases and J dropped 6; count of bases not matched to a gene: 7. This CDR3 spans 16 amino acids. The CDR3 DNA is TGTGCCAGCAGTTACACCGAGACAGGGGGCGGTCAGCCCCAGCATTTT. It translates to CASSYTETGGGQPQHF.

As regards this clone: The junction shows a germline mismatch at one end, possibly a read error. The rearrangement joins TRBV18 to TRBJ1-3; D unclear. The CDR3 is 15 residues long. Germline V gene data show CDR1 as KGHSH and CDR2 as LQKENI. CDR3 in amino acids: CTSSRETPSGNTIYF. The DNA of the CDR3 is TGTACCAGCTCACGCGAGACACCCTCTGGAAACACCATATATTTT.

A few counts support this clone. The chain combines TRBV11-3 with TRBJ1-4; D is unresolved. Germline V gives CDR1 SGHNT, CDR2 YENEEA. The CDR3 runs to 13 residues. V was pared by 5 bases and J by 7 bases, with 11 bases between. Written as DNA, the CDR3 is TGTGCCAGCAGCGAAACCCCCGGTGAAAAACTGTTTTTT. Its protein is CASSETPGEKLFF.

The chain employs TRBV2 and TRBJ2-1, with TRBD2 matching over 7 bases. The CDR3 has 16 residues. V gave up 6 bases and J gave up 3 bases; unmatched junction bases: 11. Germline CDR1 reads SNHLY; CDR2 reads FYNNEI. CDR3 amino acids: CASRVLASLFYNEQFF. The CDR3 nucleotides are TGTGCCAGCAGAGTACTAGCGAGCCTCTTCTACAATGAGCAGTTCTTC.

The chain has TRBV7-9 and TRBJ2-1; D is ambiguous. V dropped 1 base and J dropped 3 bases, with 7 bases sitting between them. Germline CDR1 is SEHNR and CDR2 is FQNEAQ (reference sequence). This CDR3 comprises 14 residues. CDR3 DNA sequence: TGTGCCAGCAGCTTAGTTCCGTTCTACAATGAGCAGTTCTTC. It translates to CASSLVPFYNEQFF.

The chain employs TRBV29-1 and TRBJ1-2, with D possibly being TRBD1 (6 bases). CDR1 and CDR2 from the germline V gene are SQVTM and ANQGSEA. Trimming left V 4 bases short and J 0 bases short, with 6 bases between. The CDR3 length is 12 residues. In DNA form, the CDR3 reads TGCAGCGTTGGGACAGCTAACTATGGCTACACCTTC. It translates to CSVGTANYGYTF.

V is TRBV6-4 and J is TRBJ2-1; TRBD2 aligns across 9 bases. This CDR3 is built from 14 residues. Germline V gene lookup returns CDR1 MRHNA and CDR2 SNTAGT. Germline trimming cut 0 bases from V and 13 bases from J; bases unmatched to any gene: 7. CDR3 bases: TGTGCCAGCAGTGACTCGAGGGCGGGAGGGGAACAGTTCTTC. Translating gives CASSDSRAGGEQFF.

The V and J genes are TRBV11-2 and TRBJ1-5; D is perhaps TRBD1 (6 bases). Germline CDR1 and CDR2: SGHAT and FQNNGV. V gave up 4 bases and J gave up 3 bases, with 13 bases separating them. CDR3 size: 15 residues. The DNA of the CDR3 is TGTGCCAGCAGCTCCCTGGACAGATTCAATCAGCCCCAGCATTTT. Its protein is CASSSLDRFNQPQHF.

This clone has just one count. This chain uses TRBV6-5 with TRBJ2-1, with 7 bases identical to TRBD2. The ends lost 6 bases at V and 9 bases at J; junction bases unmatched: 11. Germline CDR1 MNHEY, CDR2 SVGAGI. There are 14 residues in the CDR3. The CDR3 spells CASSGLVGESEQFF. DNA of the CDR3: TGTGCCAGCAGCGGACTAGTGGGAGAGTCTGAGCAGTTCTTC.

The CDR3 is CASSLRGLATYEQYF. Here the CDR3 DNA reads TGTGCCAGCAGCTTAAGGGGACTAGCTACCTACGAGCAGTACTTC. The rearrangement uses TRBV11-1 and TRBJ2-7; 9 bases are a match to TRBD2. CDR1 is SGHAT and CDR2 is FQDESV in the germline V gene (reference sequence). V was pared by 2 bases and J by 2 bases, with 4 bases of the junction left unmatched. This CDR3 has 15 amino acids. Combining the CDR3 with reference TRBV11-1 and TRBJ2-7 gives the whole variable domain EAEVAQSPRYKITEKSQAVAFWCDPISGHATLYWYRQILGQGPELLVQFQDESVVDDSQLPKDRFSAERLKGVDSTLKIQPAELGDSAMYLCASSLRGLATYEQYFGPGTRLTVT.

This clone has just one count. The J gene is TRBJ2-7, the V gene TRBV27; 14 bases match TRBD2. CDR3 length: 14 amino acids. V shed 3 bases and J 8 bases; nucleotides not matched to a gene: 3. Germline V gene lookup returns CDR1 MNHEY and CDR2 SMNVEV (reference sequence). The CDR3 sequence: CASSLGLAGDKQYF. The CDR3 DNA reads TGTGCCAGCAGTTTGGGACTAGCGGGAGATAAGCAGTACTTC.

The DNA of the CDR3 is TGTGCCAGCAGCGTAGTCCCGGGACAAACCTACGAGCAGTACTTC. This translates into CASSVVPGQTYEQYF. The J gene is TRBJ2-7, the V gene TRBV9; possibly TRBD1 for D (6 bases). This CDR3 has 15 amino acids. Germline V gene lookup returns CDR1 SGDLS and CDR2 YYNGEE. The V end lost 0 bases, the J end lost 2 bases, and 12 bases lay between the germline ends.

This clone was counted between two and nine times. The J gene is TRBJ1-5, the V gene TRBV7-9, with no clear D. V was clipped by 1 base and J by 7 bases, with 5 bases between them. Looked up from germline, CDR1 is SEHNR and CDR2 is FQNEAQ (reference sequence). The CDR3 spans 12 residues. The CDR3 DNA reads TGTGCCAGCAGCTTAGGGGCCCAGCCCCAGCATTTT. Translation gives CASSLGAQPQHF.

This clone was counted a single time. The chain has TRBV5-1 and TRBJ2-3, with TRBD2 matching 7 bases. The CDR3 length is 17 residues. After removal of 3 bases from V and 2 bases from J, the junction contained 12 bases not matched to a gene. Germline V CDR1 and CDR2: SGHRS, YFSETQ. The CDR3 protein is CASSWGEGAGLTDTQYF. For the CDR3, the DNA is TGCGCCAGCAGCTGGGGGGAGGGAGCGGGACTCACAGATACGCAGTATTTT.

The chain is built from TRBV6-5 and TRBJ1-3; tentative D call: TRBD1 (6 bases). The CDR3 runs to 13 residues. CDR1 MNHEY and CDR2 SVGAGI come from the germline V gene. V was cut by 7 bases and J by 0 bases, with 7 bases left in between. The CDR3 is CASTRGSGNTIYF. The CDR3 DNA reads TGTGCCAGCACCAGGGGCTCTGGAAACACCATATATTTT.

The chain links TRBV29-1 to TRBJ1-1, with D tentatively TRBD1 (5 bases). The CDR3 is made up of 13 amino acids. The germline V gene has CDR1 SQVTM and CDR2 ANQGSEA. Trimming cost V 6 bases and J 5 bases, with 16 bases left between them. CDR3 protein: CSVPNPGGTEAFF. The CDR3 bases are TGCAGCGTACCTAACCCGGGGGGTACTGAAGCTTTCTTT. Variable domain in full (rest from reference TRBV29-1 and TRBJ1-1): SAVISQKPSRDICQRGTSLTIQCQVDSQVTMMFWYRQQPGQSLTLIATANQGSEATYESGFVIDKFPISRPNLTFSTLTVSNMSPEDSSIYLCSVPNPGGTEAFFGQGTRLTVV.

This chain links TRBV5-5 with TRBJ1-4, with a tentative D call TRBD1 (5 bases). The CDR3 contains 16 residues. Germline lookup yields CDR1 SGHKS and CDR2 YYEKEE (reference sequence). With 0 bases removed from V and 8 bases from J, the gap between germline ends came to 17 bases. Written as DNA, the CDR3 is TGTGCCAGCAGCTTGGCTTCAGGGTCCCTAGGCGAAAAACTGTTTTTT. Amino acids: CASSLASGSLGEKLFF.

Remarks on this clone: The germline gene is not matched at one end of the junction; a read error may be the cause. Other DNA sequences of this sample code for an identical CDR3. The V gene is TRBV28, the J gene TRBJ1-5, with D maybe TRBD1 (5 bases). Germline assignment: CDR1 MDHEN and CDR2 SYDVKM. This CDR3 has 16 residues. The CDR3 is CASSWGRQYSNQPQHF. The CDR3 DNA follows: TGTGCTAGCAGTTGGGGCCGACAGTATAGCAATCAGCCCCAGCATTTT. Full variable domain (outside the CDR3, taken from reference TRBV28 and TRBJ1-5): DVKVTQSSRYLVKRTGEKVFLECVQDMDHENMFWYRQDPGLGLRLIYFSYDVKMKEKGDIPEGYSVSREKKERFSLILESASTNQTSMYLCASSWGRQYSNQPQHFGDGTRLSIL.

The chain is built from TRBV20-1 and TRBJ2-7, with a tentative D call TRBD2 (6 bases). This CDR3 is 11 amino acids long. Germline CDR1 DFQATT, CDR2 SNEGSKA (reference sequence). V was pared by 6 bases and J by 3 bases, with 9 bases between. The CDR3 here is CSAGTFYEQYF. CDR3 nucleotides: TGCAGTGCCGGGACTTTCTACGAGCAGTACTTC.

The chain has TRBV7-2 and TRBJ2-2, with D perhaps matching TRBD2 (6 bases). Trimming cost V 4 bases and J 7 bases, with 19 bases left between them. In germline, CDR1 is SGHTA, CDR2 FQGNSA. There are 16 residues in the CDR3. DNA for the CDR3: TGTGCCAGCAGCTCAAGTCCGCTAGAGGGACTCGGGGAGCTGTTTTTT. Its translation: CASSSSPLEGLGELFF.

The genes are TRBV30 and TRBJ1-3; D is uncertain. Germline V lookup: CDR1 GTSNPN, CDR2 SVGIG (reference sequence). The CDR3 has 12 amino acids. Trimming took 0 bases from V and 4 from J, leaving 4 bases between them. The CDR3 protein is CAWSVLGNTIYF. The CDR3, as DNA: TGTGCCTGGAGTGTACTGGGAAACACCATATATTTT.

The gene calls are TRBV10-3 and TRBJ2-5, with 8 bases lining up with TRBD1. The tail of the sequence fits TRBJ2-7 better, so the J call may be wrong. Germline V gene lookup returns CDR1 ENHRY and CDR2 SYGVKD. The CDR3 is 13 amino acids. The CDR3 protein is CAINGQGTYEQYF. The CDR3 DNA is TGTGCCATTAACGGACAGGGAACATACGAGCAGTACTTC.

J is TRBJ1-1 and V is TRBV6-6, with a weak D call TRBD1 (5 bases). This CDR3 contains 14 residues. The V and J ends lost 5 bases and 5 bases respectively, with 15 bases between them. The germline gives CDR1 MNHNY, CDR2 SVGAGI (reference sequence). CDR3 region: CASSPGAGITEAFF. For the CDR3, the DNA is TGTGCCAGCAGTCCTGGGGCAGGGATAACTGAAGCTTTCTTT.

CDR3 amino acids: CASSWTRDTEAFF. The CDR3 DNA is TGTGCCAGCAGCTGGACGAGGGACACTGAAGCTTTCTTT. J is TRBJ1-1 and V is TRBV7-9, with D uncertain. CDR1 and CDR2 (germline): SEHNR, FQNEAQ (reference sequence). This CDR3 is 13 amino acids long. V was cut by 4 bases and J by 3 bases, with 9 bases left in between.

The chain employs TRBV27 and TRBJ2-3; TRBD1 agrees at 8 bases. The CDR3 length is 15 residues. Germline CDR1 is MNHEY and CDR2 is SMNVEV (reference sequence). The junction had 9 bases not matched to a gene; V was cut back by 5 bases and J by 5 bases. The CDR3 loop is CASSLYLDRGDTQYF. CDR3 coding DNA: TGTGCCAGCAGTCTTTACCTTGACAGGGGAGATACGCAGTATTTT.